Described below is a single TCR beta chain sequence and its context. Its antigen is undetermined. The source of the sample is a study of T cell responses to AZD1222 COVID-19 vaccine. Study results and caveats: Reports say nearly half of spike-specific TCRs go after unmutated variant regions. Two AZD1222 administrations were followed by greater Spike-specific TCR breadth and depth.

TCRdb's copy holds only in-frame clones and misses some; the assay was immunoSEQ multiplex PCR. The data contain about 60,000 clones, about 85% of them singletons. Germline V gives CDR1 SGHRS, CDR2 YFSETQ. The CDR3 has 18 residues. The J segment lost 6 bases and the V segment lost 0 bases, leaving 16 bases of the junction unmatched. This chain uses TRBV5-1 with TRBJ2-3, with 7 bases that match TRBD1. The sample in question was peripheral blood, obtained on day 0 of MenACWY control vaccination. The sequence came from an adult in good health. CDR3 nucleotides: TGCGCCAGCAGCTTGGGATATTCAAAGGACAGGATGAGCGATACGCAGTATTTT. Protein: CASSLGYSKDRMSDTQYF.